The next 8 T cell receptor beta chains were all read from a single sample in a study of T-cell memory formation after mild COVID-19 (dated by TCRdb to about 2021). The method was 5' RACE. The listed sequencing device is Illumina NovaSeq 6000. TCRdb reanalyzed the raw reads on its own, using fastp at Q25 for trimming and MiXCR for clone calling, and kept in-frame beta chains. A single entry per CDR3 protein holds the most common genes and DNA from its merged rows. This sample is represented by 400,000 to 500,000 distinct CDR3 sequences; roughly 17% of them were singletons. The biggest ten clones account for approximately 21% of the sample. Source material: PBMCs or a T cell subset sorted from them (not recorded which). These receptors all stem from a man aged 18 to 35 who had mild COVID-19 (a few samples of this study predate the infection). The sample titles of this study are shuffled in the database, so cell type and time point are left out; the donor was told from shared clones.

The chain combines TRBV12-3 or TRBV12-4 with TRBJ1-2; D is perhaps TRBD1 (6 bases). This CDR3 region has 11 residues. V was cut by 6 bases and J by 12 bases, with 14 bases left in between. The CDR3 is CASSIGQLNTF. CDR3 nucleotide sequence: TGTGCCAGCAGCATTGGACAGTTGAACACCTTC.

The chain has TRBV4-1 and TRBJ1-1; 7 positions agree with TRBD1. The CDR3 extends over 14 amino acids. The junction had 3 bases not matched to a gene; V was cut back by 4 bases and J by 1 base. CDR1 MGHRA and CDR2 YSYEKL come from the germline V gene. In DNA form, the CDR3 reads TGCGCCAGCAGCCCAAGGGGGCCGAACACTGAAGCTTTCTTT. It is translated as CASSPRGPNTEAFF.

This clonotype was observed a handful of times. CDR3 nucleotide sequence: TGTGCCACCAGTGACCCGGGACTAGCCTCCTGGGAGCAGTTCTTC. This codes for CATSDPGLASWEQFF. The chain has TRBV24-1 and TRBJ2-1; 9 bases map to TRBD2. This CDR3 has 15 residues. Looked up from germline, CDR1 is KGHDR and CDR2 is SFDVKD. Germline trimming cut 4 bases from V and 10 bases from J; bases unmatched to any gene: 10.

The chain employs TRBV6-2 or TRBV6-3 and TRBJ2-7; unclear D gene. This CDR3 is built from 12 residues. The germline V gene has CDR1 MNHEY and CDR2 SVGEGT. V shed 2 bases and J shed 6 bases, with 8 bases lying between them. The CDR3 region is CASSYRPGEQYV. CDR3 sequence (DNA): TGTGCCAGCAGTTACCGTCCCGGCGAGCAGTACGTC.

This chain connects TRBV20-1 to TRBJ1-6; D is unclear. Per germline, CDR1 DFQATT and CDR2 SNEGSKA (reference sequence). The CDR3 covers 14 residues. Trimming pared 6 bases from V and 7 bases from J, leaving 16 bases between. The CDR3 sequence: CSAPPLGINSPLHF. CDR3 DNA sequence: TGCAGTGCCCCTCCGTTGGGTATCAATTCACCCCTCCACTTT.

The chain combines TRBV3-1 with TRBJ2-1; TRBD2 matches 10 bases. The CDR3 consists of 15 residues. With V trimmed by 1 base and J by 7 bases, 4 bases remained unmatched. CDR1 LGHDT and CDR2 YNNKEL come from the germline V gene (reference sequence). This chain's CDR3 is CASSQVSSGGNEQFF. The CDR3 DNA sequence: TGTGCCAGCAGCCAAGTCTCTAGCGGGGGTAATGAGCAGTTCTTC.

This clonotype has ten or more counts. The chain couples TRBV7-9 to TRBJ2-7; a possible D gene is TRBD1 (6 bases). V gave up 2 bases and J gave up 3 bases, with 8 bases separating them. Germline CDR1 SEHNR, CDR2 FQNEAQ (reference sequence). The CDR3 has 13 amino acids. The DNA for the CDR3 is TGTGCCAGCAGCTTACTAGGGGGCTACGAGCAGTACGTC. As protein: CASSLLGGYEQYV.

This clonotype has a handful of counts. The J gene is TRBJ1-5, the V gene TRBV18; D gene uncertain. Between the trimmed V and J ends, which lost 4 bases and 3 bases, there was a span of 7 bases. The V gene's germline CDR1 is KGHSH and CDR2 LQKENI. CDR3 size: 13 residues. The CDR3 region has the DNA TGTGCCAGCTCACAGCAGGACAATCAGCCCCAGCATTTT. Encoded protein: CASSQQDNQPQHF.